This T cell receptor (beta chain) was sequenced in a study of T-cell reconstitution after alpha-beta-depleted transplantation in children. The study's findings and limits: It was newly produced T cells that mostly accounted for T-cell counts and diversity one year after transplant. Expanded graft clones numbering several hundred reportedly gave rise to alpha-beta T cells about two months after transplant.

As for this clonotype: Its antigen is currently unknown.

CDR3 length: 13 amino acids. V was clipped by 5 bases and J by 6 bases; unmatched bases: 0. CDR1 and CDR2 from the germline V gene are SGHRS and YFSETQ. Preparation of the TCRbeta library involved a method that used unique molecular identifiers. TCRdb re-called the PCR reads with MiXCR, one entry per CDR3 protein. The sample has almost 600,000 distinct CDR3 sequences; roughly 30% are singletons. Material: PBMCs, obtained before TCRalphabeta/CD19-depleted stem cell transplant. The source of this sequence is a boy under two years old with Wiskott-Aldrich syndrome, due to receive a stem cell transplant. V and J are TRBV5-1 and TRBJ2-2; 11 positions agree with TRBD2. The CDR3 here is CASRLAGAGELFF. CDR3 bases: TGCGCCAGCAGACTAGCGGGAGCCGGGGAGCTGTTTTTT.